Listed below are T cell receptor beta chains from one sample, sequenced in a study of CD8+CD57+ T cells in acquired aplastic anemia. TCRdb re-derived calls from the reads in MiXCR, one entry per CDR3 protein. The sample holds about 160,000 distinct CDR3 sequences, around half seen once. Sequencing was carried out using sorted CD4+, CD8+, or CD8+CD57+ T cells (not recorded which) from PBMCs. All receptors come from a human donor with aplastic anemia. Both conserved end residues are part of each CDR3. The D gene is left open where the match is weak. The size entry is marked missing in some rows and otherwise reads once, few, many or a size class.

d_call,v_call,clone_size,j_call,cdr3_nt,cdr3_aa
TRBD2,TRBV12-3/TRBV12-4,few,TRBJ2-1,TGTGCCAGCAGGGGGGAGGGACTAGCGGAGAGCTCCTACAATGAGCAGTTCTTC,CASRGEGLAESSYNEQFF
-,TRBV5-1,-,TRBJ2-1,TGCGCCAGCTCTTCCTCTGGGAGTGGTGAGCAGTTCTTC,CASSSSGSGEQFF
-,TRBV15,-,TRBJ2-7,TGTGCCACCAGCAGAGATGGAGGGGGGGGGTACGAGCAGTACTTC,CATSRDGGGGYEQYF
-,TRBV7-9,-,TRBJ1-2,TGTGCCAGCAGCCCGACAGCGTCTGGCTACACCTTC,CASSPTASGYTF
-,TRBV10-3,-,TRBJ2-1,TGTGCCATCAGTGCTCTTACGGGAGAAGCGGGTGAGCAGTTCTTC,CAISALTGEAGEQFF
-,TRBV29-1,-,TRBJ2-4,TGCAGCGTTGGGACAGATCTAGCCACAGGGATTCAGTACTTC,CSVGTDLATGIQYF
TRBD1,TRBV24-1,many,TRBJ1-2,TGTGCCACCAGTGATTCACCGTTTACCGGGACAGATCGAGGCTACACCTTC,CATSDSPFTGTDRGYTF
-,TRBV6-1,few,TRBJ2-7,TGTGCCAGCAGCGGCTGGGGGTACGAGCAGTACTTC,CASSGWGYEQYF
TRBD2,TRBV10-2,-,TRBJ2-7,TGCGCCAGCAAGCTAGCGGGAGGGCTCCGACTCTACGAGCAGTACTTC,CASKLAGGLRLYEQYF
-,TRBV9,-,TRBJ1-6,TGTGCCAGCGCGTACCTCGGGGGTAATTCACCCCTCCACTTT,CASAYLGGNSPLHF
TRBD1,TRBV7-9,many,TRBJ2-1,TGTGCCAGCAGCCCGATCGGGACAGGGTACAATGAGCAGTTCTTC,CASSPIGTGYNEQFF
-,TRBV7-3,-,TRBJ1-2,TGTGCCAGCAGCCCGTCCCCTGATCGGACAGTGAACTATGGCTACACCTTC,CASSPSPDRTVNYGYTF
-,TRBV14,-,TRBJ2-2,TGTGCCAGCAGCCAAGAAGTAGGAGGGATTTTGACCGGGGAGCTGTTTTTT,CASSQEVGGILTGELFF
-,TRBV18,-,TRBJ1-1,TGTGCCAGCTCACCTCTCCATACAAACACTGAAGCTTTCTTT,CASSPLHTNTEAFF
-,TRBV27,many,TRBJ2-5,TGTGCCAGCAGTTTGATCCCAGGGTCCCAAGAGACCCAGTACTTC,CASSLIPGSQETQYF
-,TRBV10-1,many,TRBJ2-1,TGCGCCAGCAGTGAGGTCGGCTCCCTCAATGAGCAGTTCTTC,CASSEVGSLNEQFF
-,TRBV11-1,-,TRBJ2-1,TGTGCCAGCAGTACAAGTTGGTCCTACAATGAGCAGTTCTTC,CASSTSWSYNEQFF
-,TRBV4-2,many,TRBJ2-7,TGTGCCAGCAGCCAAGGGGCTATCGGGGTGAGTTACGAGCAGTACTTC,CASSQGAIGVSYEQYF
TRBD1,TRBV11-1,many,TRBJ2-3,TGTGCCAGCAGCGTACTTACAGGGGGCACAGATACGCAGTATTTT,CASSVLTGGTDTQYF
-,TRBV24-1,-,TRBJ2-2,TGTGCCACCAGTGATCAAGGACCCTCTGGGGAGCTGTTTTTT,CATSDQGPSGELFF
TRBD1,TRBV19,many,TRBJ2-7,TGTGCCAGTAGTAAGACAGGGATCTCCTACGAGCAGTACTTC,CASSKTGISYEQYF
-,TRBV19,many,TRBJ2-7,TGTGCCAGTAGTATAGACGGCAGGTCTAACGAGCAGTACTTC,CASSIDGRSNEQYF
-,TRBV20-1,-,TRBJ2-1,TGCAGTGCTTCTAACCCAGGGAGCTCCTACAATGAGCAGTTCTTC,CSASNPGSSYNEQFF
-,TRBV29-1,-,TRBJ1-1,TGCAGCGTTGGATTAGGGGACACTGAAGCTTTCTTT,CSVGLGDTEAFF
-,TRBV5-1,many,TRBJ1-6,TGCGCCAGCAGCTCCCGGGGGCACTCCTATAATTCACCCCTCCACTTT,CASSSRGHSYNSPLHF
-,TRBV19,medium-sized,TRBJ2-2,TGTGCCAGTAGTTTGGGACAGAACACCGGGGAGCTGTTTTTT,CASSLGQNTGELFF
-,TRBV10-3,-,TRBJ2-3,TGTGCCACTCGGGACACCAACACAGATACGCAGTATTTT,CATRDTNTDTQYF
TRBD1,TRBV20-1,-,TRBJ1-1,TGCAGTGCAAGGACAGGGGGGGGAACTTTCTTT,CSARTGGGTFF
-,TRBV24-1,-,TRBJ2-7,TGTGCCAGCAGTGAAACCACCATCCGCTACGAGCAGTACTTC,CASSETTIRYEQYF
-,TRBV7-9,few,TRBJ1-6,TGTGCCAGCAGTCCAGGGGCGAATTCACCCCTCCACTTT,CASSPGANSPLHF
-,TRBV7-3,-,TRBJ1-1,TGTGCCAGCAGCTTAATTGGAACCACTGAAGCTTTCTTT,CASSLIGTTEAFF
-,TRBV5-5,-,TRBJ2-7,TGTGCCAGCAGCTCCCCGGGACTCTCCTACGAGCAGTACTTC,CASSSPGLSYEQYF
TRBD1,TRBV5-4,-,TRBJ1-4,TGTGCCAGCAGCTCCGGGACAGGGGATGAAAAACTGTTTTTT,CASSSGTGDEKLFF
TRBD2,TRBV13,-,TRBJ2-3,TGTGCCAGCAGCCCTCCCGGAGGGCTAGCGGGAGGCGTCACAGATACGCAGTATTTT,CASSPPGGLAGGVTDTQYF
TRBD2,TRBV9,many,TRBJ2-2,TGTGCCAGCAGTGAGATAGCGGGAGGGGGCACCGGGGAGCTGTTTTTT,CASSEIAGGGTGELFF
-,TRBV4-3,many,TRBJ2-1,TGCGCCAGCAGCCAAGATTTCAGGACAGCTTACAATGAGCAGTTCTTC,CASSQDFRTAYNEQFF
-,TRBV7-8,few,TRBJ2-7,TGTGCCAGCAGCCCCCCTAGGGCAGGGGGGTACGAGCAGTACTTC,CASSPPRAGGYEQYF
TRBD1,TRBV5-1,-,TRBJ2-3,TGCGCCAGCAGCGACCTAGACAGGGCCACAGATACGCAGTATTTT,CASSDLDRATDTQYF
-,TRBV10-3,-,TRBJ2-7,TGTGCCATCAGGGATGAACGATTAGGGACGCAAGACTACGAGCAGTACTTC,CAIRDERLGTQDYEQYF
-,TRBV29-1,-,TRBJ2-2,TGCAGCGTTCTCCGAAGGGGCGGGGAGCTGTTTTTC,CSVLRRGGELFF
TRBD1,TRBV29-1,-,TRBJ2-7,TGCAGCGTAGCAGGGACAGAACTTAGCCTCTACGAGCAGTACTTC,CSVAGTELSLYEQYF
-,TRBV5-4,-,TRBJ2-5,TGTGCCAGCAGCTTGAGTTACTCACCCAGCCCCTCAGAGACCCAGTACTTC,CASSLSYSPSPSETQYF
-,TRBV7-9,many,TRBJ1-1,TGTGCCAGCAGCTTAATAGGAAGCACTGAAGCTTTCTTT,CASSLIGSTEAFF
-,TRBV20-1,few,TRBJ2-7,TGCAGTGCTAGTGACCCGGGGACCTACGAGCAGTACTTC,CSASDPGTYEQYF
-,TRBV28,-,TRBJ2-7,TGTGCCAGCAGTCACCCCCCGGGACATGGGACTTACGAGCAGTACTTC,CASSHPPGHGTYEQYF
-,TRBV7-9,-,TRBJ1-4,TGTGCCAGCAGCTTAAGGACGGATGAAAAACTGTTTTTT,CASSLRTDEKLFF
-,TRBV7-9,-,TRBJ1-5,TGTGCCAGCAGCTTAGTCGCAGAGCAGCCCCAGCATTTT,CASSLVAEQPQHF
-,TRBV24-1,-,TRBJ2-3,TGTGCCACCAGTGATTTTATCGGAAAAGATACGCAGTATTTT,CATSDFIGKDTQYF
-,TRBV6-5,once,TRBJ2-7,TGTGCCAGCAGTTACTCGAGTGTAGGCTCCTCCTACGAGCAGTACTTC,CASSYSSVGSSYEQYF
-,TRBV10-3,few,TRBJ2-5,TGTGCCATCAGTGGGCAGAAGGGGGAAGGGACCCAGTACTTC,CAISGQKGEGTQYF
-,TRBV4-2,many,TRBJ2-7,TGTGCCAGCAGCCCACTCGGCGGCACACGAAGTGGGGAGCAGTACTTC,CASSPLGGTRSGEQYF
-,TRBV19,-,TRBJ2-6,TGTGCCAGTAGTATGAGCAGCTCTGGGGCCAACGTCCTGACTTTC,CASSMSSSGANVLTF
-,TRBV10-1,many,TRBJ2-1,TGCGCCAGCAGCAAACTAAAGTACAATGAGCAGTTCTTC,CASSKLKYNEQFF
TRBD1,TRBV11-2,-,TRBJ1-1,TGTGCCAGCAGCTTTAGCGGGACAGTGAACACTGAAGCTTTCTTT,CASSFSGTVNTEAFF
TRBD1,TRBV12-3/TRBV12-4,many,TRBJ2-7,TGTGCCAGCAGTCACCGGGACAGGGATACCTACGAGCAGTACTTC,CASSHRDRDTYEQYF